This T cell receptor (beta chain) stems from a study of post-analysis software for immune sequencing data. Study summary: Multiple sclerosis in the patients followed relapsing-remitting, secondary progressive and progressive-relapsing courses.

General study findings and limits: Included in a set of 5 or 6 TRBV segments more frequent in patients than controls were TRBV5-6, TRBV5-1 and TRBV20-1.

In germline, CDR1 is MNHEY, CDR2 SMNVEV (reference sequence). This CDR3 has 13 residues. A word on this clonotype: Its antigen is currently unknown. A much more abundant neighbour one base away suggests this may be a read error.

The TCR beta cDNA libraries contained unique molecular identifiers. TCRdb re-analysed the PCR reads in MiXCR, keeping a single row per CDR3 protein. The table has 740,000 or so distinct CDR3 sequences, about 57% seen once. The genes are TRBV27 and TRBJ2-7; a weak D match, TRBD1 (5 bases). The sequenced sample consisted of blood. The receptor's source is a girl aged 10 to 17 with multiple sclerosis. This chain's CDR3 is CAGSPRQSYEQYF. The CDR3, as DNA: TGTGCCGGCAGTCCTAGACAGTCCTACGAGCAGTACTTC.